This T cell receptor (beta chain) was recovered during a study of T-cell memory formation after mild COVID-19. The CDR3 contains 15 residues. Looked up from germline, CDR1 is SGHTA and CDR2 is FQGTGA. Trimming took 1 base from V and 2 from J, leaving 11 bases between them. Libraries for TCRalpha and TCRbeta carried sample barcodes and unique molecular identifiers via 5'RACE. From the 5' RACE reads, TCRdb called clonotypes with MiXCR, one entry per CDR3 protein. The sample includes fewer than 600,000 distinct CDR3 sequences, about 20% of them seen just once. The chain carries TRBV7-3 and TRBJ2-5; D might be TRBD2 (6 bases). The sequenced sample was PBMCs or a T cell subset sorted from them (not recorded which). The sequence came from an adult woman who had mild COVID-19 (a few samples of this study predate the infection). Cell type and time point are not known. This CDR3 reads CASSLSTSPQETQYF. The CDR3 coding sequence is TGTGCCAGCAGCTTAAGTACTAGCCCACAAGAGACCCAGTACTTC.